The present T cell receptor beta chain was sequenced within a study of blood T cell repertoires in COVID-19 (dated by TCRdb to about 2020). The study in broad terms: Samples covering the acute and convalescent phases of COVID-19 were provided by collaborators in the United States, Italy and Spain. The material from the prospective study consisted of cDNA or gDNA derived from T cells, B-cell-depleted T cells, or PBMCs. The dataset comprised deeply sampled blood TCRbeta repertoires from subjects exposed to, actively infected with, or recovered from COVID-19. A freely available public database, intended as a resource for researchers studying the immune response to SARS-CoV-2, is where the repertoires were released. Samples were obtained from the ongoing ImmuneRACE study (first 160 participants) and from 1,254 subjects provided by 6 global collaborators. Nearly every sample came with metadata listing a de-identified subject ID, COVID-19 status, age in years and sex. HLA class I and class II types, where available, came from metadata supplied by the sample provider rather than from assay-based typing. Results and caveats for the whole study, not just this receptor: How much clinical and demographic metadata was included differed by source and by participant, and the metadata was provided uncurated.

The collaborating institutions used their own protocols to collect whole blood in K2EDTA tubes. Collaborator samples were shipped for TCRbeta analysis as frozen whole blood, isolated PBMCs, or DNA extracted from either sample type. Trimming leaves V shorter by 4 bases and J shorter by 6 bases, with the junction holding 3 bases beyond the gene matches. CDR1 and CDR2 (MDHEN, SYDVKM) derive from the germline V gene. CDR3 length: 14 amino acids, cysteine to phenylalanine. Only the CDR3 part of the read is kept: 42 bases, read in frame from the first base. The immunoSEQ Assay, a bias-controlled multiplex PCR, was used to amplify TCRbeta CDR3 regions from genomic DNA. Under the source paper's analysis protocol: Nucleated cell counts per sample were estimated from amplification of reference gene primers within the assay. To quantify the absolute abundance of each unique TCRbeta CDR3 rearrangement, sequence reads were collapsed and filtered. For each sample, productive Simpson clonality was calculated as the square root of Simpson's diversity index over productive rearrangements. TCRdb took this table from immuneACCESS and kept in-frame rearrangements with V and J called. Such tables lack part of the clones; where checked against another copy, unresolved V genes explain under half of the gap, and the rest is unexplained. V and J calls and clone size follow that table, whereas D and trimming were derived from the DNA. Counted in this sample were 150,000 to 200,000 clones; 90% to 95% of them appeared once. The top ten clones comprise roughly 4.8% of the sample.

As regards this clone: Which antigen it targets is not known. No base quality information exists; no much larger clone differs at one position.

The clonotype originates from a woman in her 50s with acute or convalescent COVID-19. The rearranged chain carries TRBV28 and TRBJ1-5; 10 bases in between match TRBD1. The sample taken for sequencing was peripheral blood. DNA sequence: TGTGCCAGCAGTTCGGGGACAGGGGTTCAGCCCCAGCATTTT. Its protein reads: CASSSGTGVQPQHF.